This passage covers 20 T cell receptor beta chains from one sample sequenced in a study of cytomegalovirus exposure and HLA in healthy donors. It was with 60 Vbeta and 13 Jbeta primers that the PCR ran. Using immunoSEQ multiplex PCR, the repertoire was profiled, and TCRdb retains in-frame clones only, with some absent. The data hold roughly 120,000 clones, with roughly 9% observed a single time. Material for sequencing was PBMCs. The receptor source for this set is a woman aged 40 to 50 in good health and CMV-seropositive.

The chain joins TRBV7-2 to TRBJ1-6; perhaps TRBD1 as D (5 bases). Germline lookup yields CDR1 SGHTA and CDR2 FQGNSA. V was shortened by 5 bases and J by 14 bases, with 16 bases between the two germline ends. This CDR3 comprises 13 residues. CDR3 protein: CASSPPGGRTLHF. Written as DNA, the CDR3 is TGTGCCAGCAGCCCACCGGGGGGTCGGACCCTCCACTTT.

This clone was picked up many times. CDR3 nucleotide sequence: TGTGCCAGCAGGGACAGGGAGGCGAGGAACACTGAAGCTTTCTTT. Translated, it gives CASRDREARNTEAFF. The V gene is TRBV6-5, the J gene TRBJ1-1, with TRBD1 identical over 8 bases. V trimming: 6 bases; J trimming: 1 base; junction bases outside the gene matches: 7. The CDR3 runs to 15 residues. CDR1 is MNHEY and CDR2 is SVGAGI in the germline V gene.

The table lists this clone with many counts. In nucleotides, the CDR3 is TGTGCCAGTACCTCGGGAGCGGGGGGTACCCCTAGCACAGATACGCAGTATTTT. This sequence encodes CASTSGAGGTPSTDTQYF. The rearrangement uses TRBV19 and TRBJ2-3, with 9 nucleotides matching TRBD2. The CDR3 has 18 amino acids. Losses at the gene ends were 7 bases for V and 0 bases for J; bases not matched to a gene: 14. The germline gives CDR1 LNHDA, CDR2 SQIVND (reference sequence).

The chain is built from TRBV30 and TRBJ1-1; D remains unclear. Germline V gives CDR1 GTSNPN, CDR2 SVGIG (reference sequence). The CDR3 covers 12 residues. Trimming removed 1 base from V and 1 base from J, with 4 bases in between. CDR3 sequence: CAWSGQNTEAFF. The CDR3 DNA reads as TGTGCCTGGAGTGGACAGAACACTGAAGCTTTCTTT.

This clone was seen a handful of times. The gene calls are TRBV7-6 and TRBJ1-1; possible D gene TRBD1, 6 bases. Looked up from germline, CDR1 is SGHVS and CDR2 is FNYEAQ. V lost 4 bases and J 3 bases, leaving 9 bases between the germline ends. The CDR3 extends over 13 amino acids. CDR3 DNA: TGTGCCAGCAGCTCGAACAGGGACACTGAAGCTTTCTTT. Its protein is CASSSNRDTEAFF.

The rearrangement joins TRBV5-1 to TRBJ2-7; 7 nucleotides align to TRBD2. V shed 7 bases and J 7 bases; nucleotides not matched to a gene: 5. CDR1 is SGHRS, CDR2 YFSETQ, per germline. The CDR3 is 11 amino acids. The CDR3 region has the DNA TGCGCCAGCGCCTGGGAGGGGGAGCAGTACTTC. This encodes CASAWEGEQYF.

The chain couples TRBV5-5 to TRBJ2-5, with TRBD2 as a possible D gene (6 bases). This CDR3 is 13 amino acids long. V dropped 4 bases and J dropped 8 bases, with 15 bases sitting between them. Germline lookup yields CDR1 SGHKS and CDR2 YYEKEE (reference sequence). The CDR3 coding sequence is TGTGCCAGCAGCCCTACCTTGGGAGGAACCCAGTACTTC. Translation: CASSPTLGGTQYF.

This clone was counted between two and nine times. The V call is TRBV6-5, the J call TRBJ1-5, with D uncertain. This CDR3 has 13 amino acids. The germline CDR1 and CDR2 sequences are MNHEY and SVGAGI. Trimming pared 8 bases from V and 4 bases from J, leaving 12 bases between. This CDR3 is CASREGLNQPQHF. DNA for the CDR3: TGTGCCAGCCGCGAGGGTCTAAATCAGCCCCAGCATTTT.

This clone showed up just a few times. The V call is TRBV30, the J call TRBJ1-1; TRBD1 agrees at 7 bases. Germline CDR1 GTSNPN, CDR2 SVGIG (reference sequence). The CDR3 contains 12 residues. Trimming took 2 bases from V and 10 from J; bases not matched to a gene: 7. The CDR3 is CAWSPRGLVAFF. CDR3 in DNA: TGTGCCTGGAGTCCTAGGGGGCTGGTAGCTTTCTTT.

This clone was seen a handful of times. The CDR3 nucleotides are TGCGCCAGCAGCCAATCACCGGTTACTAGCGGGGGCTATTGGAAGGGAGAGCAGTACTTC. Encoded protein: CASSQSPVTSGGYWKGEQYF. The rearrangement joins TRBV4-1 to TRBJ2-7; 11 nucleotides line up with TRBD2. Germline loops: CDR1 MGHRA, CDR2 YSYEKL. The length of the CDR3 is 20 residues. The ends lost 2 bases at V and 7 bases at J; junction bases unmatched: 22.

This clone was picked up a small number of times. V usage is TRBV6-4 and J usage is TRBJ2-6; the D is unclear. Between the trimmed V and J ends, which lost 3 bases and 2 bases, there was a span of 5 bases. Germline CDR1 reads MRHNA; CDR2 reads SNTAGT. This CDR3 contains 14 residues. CDR3 nucleotide sequence: TGTGCCAGCAGTGAGCAGGCTGGGGCCAACGTCCTGACTTTC. Its translation is CASSEQAGANVLTF.

This clone turned up a few times. The rearrangement joins TRBV30 to TRBJ2-1; the match to TRBD2 covers 9 bases. Germline-derived CDR1 and CDR2 are GTSNPN and SVGIG (reference sequence). Trimming at V came to 1 base and at J to 4 bases, leaving 5 bases not matched to a gene. The CDR3 loop spans 15 amino acids. This chain's CDR3 is CAWSGSGGYYNEQFF. The CDR3 DNA is TGTGCCTGGAGTGGTAGCGGGGGCTATTACAATGAGCAGTTCTTC.

The genes are TRBV6-6 and TRBJ2-7, with 10 nucleotides matching TRBD1. There are 14 residues in the CDR3. Germline V gene lookup returns CDR1 MNHNY and CDR2 SVGAGI (reference sequence). Trimming cost V 5 bases and J 6 bases; bases outside gene matches: 7. Here the CDR3 reads CASSRGTGDFEQYF. The CDR3 DNA reads as TGTGCCAGCAGTCGCGGGACAGGGGATTTCGAGCAGTACTTC.

The chain is built from TRBV6-5 and TRBJ1-1, with 11 bases fitting TRBD1. Unmatched junction bases numbered 8, after V lost 8 bases and J lost 6 bases. CDR1 and CDR2 from the germline V gene are MNHEY and SVGAGI. The CDR3 totals 14 residues. The CDR3 nucleotides read TGTGCCAGCGGGAACCGGGACAGGGGGTCTGAAGCTTTCTTT. Its translation: CASGNRDRGSEAFF.

This clone was detected a few times. V and J are TRBV2 and TRBJ1-1, with a weak D call TRBD1 (5 bases). Germline CDR1 and CDR2: SNHLY and FYNNEI. There are 14 residues in the CDR3. The germline V and J ends were trimmed by 0 bases and 6 bases, with 11 bases remaining between them. This chain's CDR3 is CASSEAAGGAEAFF. The CDR3 DNA is TGTGCCAGCAGTGAAGCGGCGGGGGGAGCTGAAGCTTTCTTT.

This clone appeared a few times. The chain is built from TRBV5-6 and TRBJ2-2, with D perhaps matching TRBD1 (6 bases). Germline lookup yields CDR1 SGHDT and CDR2 YYEEEE. This CDR3 is built from 17 residues. Trimming pared 1 base from V and 6 bases from J, leaving 19 bases between. Here the CDR3 reads CASSLLITNRVSGELFF. CDR3 nucleotides: TGTGCCAGCAGCTTGCTTATAACGAACAGGGTTTCCGGGGAGCTGTTTTTT. The variable domain in full, completed from reference TRBV5-6 and TRBJ2-2, reads DAGVTQSPTHLIKTRGQQVTLRCSPKSGHDTVSWYQQALGQGPQFIFQYYEEEERQRGNFPDRFSGHQFPNYSSELNVNALLLGDSALYLCASSLLITNRVSGELFFGEGSRLTVL.

The chain couples TRBV5-1 to TRBJ1-1, with 9 positions matching TRBD1. Per the germline V gene, CDR1 is SGHRS and CDR2 is YFSETQ. V trimming: 4 bases; J trimming: 2 bases; junction bases outside the gene matches: 6. The CDR3 runs 15 residues. The DNA for the CDR3 is TGCGCCAGCAGCCCTCTACAGGGGGCTAACACTGAAGCTTTCTTT. This translates into CASSPLQGANTEAFF.

The gene calls are TRBV5-1 and TRBJ2-1; possible D gene TRBD2, 6 bases. Trimming left V 4 bases short and J 0 bases short, with 14 bases between. Germline V lookup: CDR1 SGHRS, CDR2 YFSETQ. The CDR3 length is 16 residues. The CDR3, as DNA: TGCGCCAGCAGCCCTACTAGCACCAGCTCCTACAATGAGCAGTTCTTC. As protein: CASSPTSTSSYNEQFF. The full variable domain, completed using reference TRBV5-1 and TRBJ2-1, is KAGVTQTPRYLIKTRGQQVTLSCSPISGHRSVSWYQQTPGQGLQFLFEYFSETQRNKGNFPGRFSGRQFSNSRSEMNVSTLELGDSALYLCASSPTSTSSYNEQFFGPGTRLTVL.

This clone was counted only a few times. This chain joins TRBV28 and TRBJ1-5, with 10 bases fitting TRBD1. Per germline, CDR1 MDHEN and CDR2 SYDVKM. The CDR3 extends over 17 amino acids. Unmatched junction bases numbered 9, after V lost 5 bases and J lost 2 bases. The CDR3 is CASSPSDRGRRNQPQHF. CDR3 coding DNA: TGTGCCAGCAGTCCCTCGGACAGGGGGAGACGCAATCAGCCCCAGCATTTT.

The rearrangement links TRBV30 to TRBJ2-1, with TRBD1 as a possible D gene (5 bases). Germline lookup yields CDR1 GTSNPN and CDR2 SVGIG (reference sequence). CDR3 size: 11 residues. Trimming left V 0 bases short and J 12 bases short, with 9 bases between. CDR3 coding DNA: TGTGCCTGGAGTGTATTAAGGGGGCAGTTCTTC. It is translated as CAWSVLRGQFF.